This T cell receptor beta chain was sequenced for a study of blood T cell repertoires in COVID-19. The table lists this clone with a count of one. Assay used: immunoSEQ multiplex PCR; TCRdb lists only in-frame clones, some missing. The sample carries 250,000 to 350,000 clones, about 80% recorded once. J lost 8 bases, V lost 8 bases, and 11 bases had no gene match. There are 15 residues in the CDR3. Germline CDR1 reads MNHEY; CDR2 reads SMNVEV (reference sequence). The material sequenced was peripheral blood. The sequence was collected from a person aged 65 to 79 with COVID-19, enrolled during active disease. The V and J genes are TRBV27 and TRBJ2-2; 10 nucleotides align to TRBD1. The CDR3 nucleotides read TGTGCCAGCTGTCAACAGGGGACAGGGGCAGGGGAGCTGTTTTTT. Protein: CASCQQGTGAGELFF.